This TCR beta chain was identified in a study of cytomegalovirus exposure and HLA in healthy donors. Across the study: The roughly 120 validation repertoires, a later analysis reported, used the same platform as the roughly 610 first-cohort repertoires.

Study-wide results and limits: Researchers counted 150 to 200 TCR beta chains as cytomegalovirus-associated.

A remark on this clone: Its antigen remains unidentified.

The donors formed part of the approximately 130-subject validation cohort, distinct from the roughly 700-subject first cohort. Sequencing used immunoSEQ multiplex PCR; TCRdb keeps in-frame clones, though not all of them. Here the sample spans 60,000 to 85,000 clones, 96% being singletons. This CDR3 is built from 15 residues. CDR1 is MNHNY and CDR2 is SVGAGI in the germline V gene (reference sequence). The V gene lost 6 bases and the J gene lost 1 base, with 16 bases spanning the gap. The sequence was collected from a woman aged 18-30 years in good health and CMV-seropositive. The chain couples TRBV6-6 to TRBJ2-7, with TRBD1 as a possible D gene (6 bases). The sequenced sample was PBMCs. CDR3 sequence reads: CASRQGSAFSYEQYF. In nucleotides, the CDR3 is TGTGCCAGCAGACAGGGCTCCGCATTTTCCTACGAGCAGTACTTC.